Listed here are 31 T cell receptor beta chains from one sample, sequenced in a study of human CD8 memory T cell subsets. By UMI-labeled 5' RACE, the TCR beta libraries were made. TCRdb reprocessed the 5' RACE reads; each CDR3 protein has one entry and no DNA is given. The clone table shows about 6,700 distinct CDR3 sequences, with the ten largest holding about 20%. TPEX cells were exhausted-like CCR7+ PD-1+ TIGIT+ early memory CD8+ T cells. Sequenced sample: CD8+ T cells from PBMCs. These receptors were obtained from a human donor in good health.

V gene TRBV28 combines with J gene TRBJ2-3; TCRdb's D gene call, TRBD1, goes unchecked for lack of DNA. The CDR3 contains 15 residues. In germline, CDR1 is MDHEN, CDR2 SYDVKM. The CDR3 loop is CASSQGGPPTDTQYF.

The chain uses TRBV4-1 and TRBJ2-5; the D call of TRBD2 rests on TCRdb alone, since no DNA is present to check it. Germline assignment: CDR1 MGHRA and CDR2 YSYEKL. This CDR3 has 16 amino acids. The CDR3 region is CASSPQGLAGSETQYF.

The gene calls are TRBV11-2 and TRBJ1-6; TCRdb indicates TRBD1, and absent DNA this call remains unverified. Germline-derived CDR1 and CDR2 are SGHAT and FQNNGV. The CDR3 runs to 21 residues. The CDR3: CASSLEGSGQGVNSYNSPLHF.

This chain joins TRBV7-6 and TRBJ2-3. The CDR3 sequence is 12 residues long. Looked up from germline, CDR1 is SGHVS and CDR2 is FNYEAQ. This CDR3 reads CASSPRTDTQYF.

CDR3 sequence: CASSLEVTYGYTF. This chain joins TRBV5-6 and TRBJ1-2. Germline CDR1 reads SGHDT; CDR2 reads YYEEEE. The CDR3 extends over 13 amino acids.

The V and J genes are TRBV28 and TRBJ2-3; TCRdb lists TRBD2, though no DNA is available to test this call. The CDR3 contains 18 residues. The germline gives CDR1 MDHEN, CDR2 SYDVKM. Here the CDR3 reads CASSTGRRRGSHGDTQYF.

The V and J genes are TRBV5-5 and TRBJ2-1; the D gene TCRdb calls, TRBD2, cannot be checked with no DNA. Per germline, CDR1 SGHKS and CDR2 YYEKEE (reference sequence). CDR3 length: 19 amino acids. The CDR3 here is CASSPGTSGTFITYNEQFF.

The CDR3 loop is CASSPDPGNPSEQYF. The V gene is TRBV12-3 or TRBV12-4, the J gene TRBJ2-7. The CDR3 is made up of 15 amino acids.

The genes are TRBV2 and TRBJ1-1; no DNA is available, so the TRBD1 call from TCRdb remains unchecked. This CDR3 contains 14 residues. Germline V gene sequence: CDR1 SNHLY, CDR2 FYNNEI. The CDR3 loop reads CASRTGTDGSEAFF.

V is TRBV15 and J is TRBJ1-2; TCRdb proposes TRBD1, but this gene call is untestable without DNA. The CDR3 consists of 14 residues. Germline CDR1 and CDR2: LNHNV and YYDKDF (reference sequence). CDR3 sequence reads: CATSRDEEGDGYTF.

This chain uses TRBV7-2 with TRBJ2-3; TCRdb lists TRBD1, though no DNA is available to test this call. The germline gives CDR1 SGHTA, CDR2 FQGNSA. The CDR3 has 14 amino acids. CDR3 region: CASSFDPGTDTQYF. Together with reference TRBV7-2 and TRBJ2-3, the CDR3 gives the full variable domain: GAGVSQSPSNKVTEKGKDVELRCDPISGHTALYWYRQSLGQGLEFLIYFQGNSAPDKSGLPSDRFSAERTGGSVSTLTIQRTQQEDSAVYLCASSFDPGTDTQYFGPGTRLTVL.

The chain combines TRBV29-1 with TRBJ2-2; the D gene TCRdb calls, TRBD1, cannot be checked with no DNA. Germline values: CDR1 SQVTM, CDR2 ANQGSEA. CDR3 length: 12 residues. The CDR3 region is CSAGQVTGELFF.

This clonotype counts as medium-sized by frequency. The chain recombines TRBV3-1 with TRBJ2-7; TCRdb picks TRBD1, but there is no DNA to check that call. The CDR3 covers 13 residues. Per the germline V gene, CDR1 is LGHDT and CDR2 is YNNKEL (reference sequence). This CDR3 is CASSYRRDYEQYF.

V gene TRBV11-2 combines with J gene TRBJ2-5; TCRdb's D call, TRBD2, is unchecked because there is no DNA. The CDR3 extends over 16 amino acids. CDR1 is SGHAT and CDR2 is FQNNGV in the germline V gene. The CDR3 protein is CASSLGVRDFQETQYF.

The J gene is TRBJ2-3, the V gene TRBV7-3; the D call from TCRdb, TRBD1, cannot be confirmed without DNA. This CDR3 region has 14 residues. Per germline, CDR1 SGHTA and CDR2 FQGTGA. The CDR3 loop is CASSLSGSTDTQYF.

The chain couples TRBV27 to TRBJ2-1; without DNA, the TCRdb call of TRBD2 cannot be checked. The CDR3 consists of 17 residues. Germline CDR1 reads MNHEY; CDR2 reads SMNVEV (reference sequence). CDR3 sequence: CASSLGGEDHVDNEQFF.

V is TRBV20-1 and J is TRBJ2-7; TCRdb designates TRBD1, a call that cannot be tested without DNA. The CDR3 contains 16 residues. Germline V lookup: CDR1 DFQATT, CDR2 SNEGSKA (reference sequence). The CDR3 sequence is CSARDYQQGWYYEQYF.

The genes are TRBV5-1 and TRBJ1-1; TCRdb gives TRBD1 as the D gene, but with no DNA this cannot be confirmed. This CDR3 contains 15 residues. From germline, CDR1 is SGHRS and CDR2 YFSETQ. The CDR3 sequence: CASSLLGQGATEAFF.

The V and J genes are TRBV7-9 and TRBJ2-7. Per the germline V gene, CDR1 is SEHNR and CDR2 is FQNEAQ (reference sequence). The CDR3 totals 12 residues. The CDR3 sequence: CASSVQSYEQYF.

The chain employs TRBV20-1 and TRBJ2-1; TCRdb calls TRBD1, which cannot be checked without DNA. The CDR3 is made up of 13 amino acids. In germline, CDR1 is DFQATT, CDR2 SNEGSKA (reference sequence). CDR3: CSARGDVGNEQFF.

The chain recombines TRBV30 with TRBJ1-1; absent DNA, TCRdb's TRBD1 call cannot be checked. Per the germline V gene, CDR1 is GTSNPN and CDR2 is SVGIG (reference sequence). The CDR3 totals 13 residues. The CDR3 sequence is CAWKGTENTEAFF.

The chain recombines TRBV5-6 with TRBJ2-7; without DNA, the TCRdb call of TRBD1 cannot be checked. CDR3 length equals 16 residues. Germline V gene sequence: CDR1 SGHDT, CDR2 YYEEEE. CDR3 residues: CASSFPGTGETYEQYF.

The chain joins TRBV24-1 to TRBJ2-2. The CDR3 consists of 13 residues. In germline, CDR1 is KGHDR, CDR2 SFDVKD. The CDR3 loop is CATSGGNTGELFF.

The chain carries TRBV2 and TRBJ2-5. The germline CDR1 and CDR2 sequences are SNHLY and FYNNEI. The CDR3 spans 14 residues. The CDR3 sequence is CASSEVAGQETQYF.

The rearrangement links TRBV6-6 to TRBJ2-3; TCRdb reports TRBD2, a call that lacks DNA to check it against. The germline V gene encodes CDR1 MNHNY and CDR2 SVGAGI (reference sequence). The length of the CDR3 is 14 residues. CDR3 amino acids: CASIASGATDTQYF.

This chain joins TRBV6-5 and TRBJ2-7; TCRdb's D call of TRBD1 is untestable without DNA. There are 15 residues in the CDR3. In germline, CDR1 is MNHEY, CDR2 SVGAGI. This chain's CDR3 is CASRKQRDSIYEQYF.

This sequence joins TRBV29-1 and TRBJ2-3; TCRdb names TRBD1, which stays unverified in the absence of DNA. Per the germline V gene, CDR1 is SQVTM and CDR2 is ANQGSEA. The CDR3 length is 16 residues. CDR3 sequence: CSASFFGGRGADTQYF.

This clonotype shows up as medium-sized by frequency. The rearrangement uses TRBV12-3 or TRBV12-4 and TRBJ2-1; the TCRdb D gene call, TRBD2, has no DNA to confirm it. The CDR3 runs to 12 residues. The CDR3 sequence is CASREAGDEQFF.

The chain employs TRBV30 and TRBJ2-2. The length of the CDR3 is 12 residues. In germline, CDR1 is GTSNPN, CDR2 SVGIG (reference sequence). The CDR3 is CAWSGVAGELFF.

Frequency places this clonotype as medium-sized. The chain carries TRBV20-1 and TRBJ2-7; TCRdb gives TRBD1 as the D gene, but with no DNA this cannot be confirmed. CDR3 size: 15 residues. Germline V gives CDR1 DFQATT, CDR2 SNEGSKA (reference sequence). The CDR3 region is CSARSRDREPYEQYF.

The chain links TRBV12-2 to TRBJ2-1; without DNA, the TCRdb call of TRBD1 cannot be checked. TRBV12-2 counts as a pseudogene. The CDR3 contains 16 residues. The CDR3 here is CASRAQARTGGNEQFF.